The sequence of this T cell receptor (beta chain) was determined in a study of blood T cell repertoires in COVID-19. Study-wide context: Some COVID-19 samples were acute and others convalescent; all came from the United States, Italy and Spain. The cDNA or gDNA used as material had been derived from T cells, B-cell-depleted T cells, or PBMCs.

In the study's own analysis: Amplification of reference gene primers was used by the study to estimate nucleated cell counts. Generated by immunoSEQ multiplex PCR, the TCRdb table keeps only in-frame clones and is missing some. V, J and clone size were drawn from that table, and D and trimming were deduced from the DNA. The table has fewer than 250,000 clones, roughly 80% seen once. Germline V gene data show CDR1 as SEHNR and CDR2 as FQNEAQ (reference sequence). V shed 1 base and J shed 12 bases, with 15 bases lying between them. The CDR3 has 13 residues. The clonotype comes from a woman aged 40 to 49 with active or convalescent COVID-19. The source material was peripheral blood. This rearrangement joins TRBV7-9 to TRBJ1-2, with D tentatively TRBD1 (6 bases). The CDR3 DNA is TGTGCCAGCAGCTTAGTAGATGTGTCAGGGGACACCTTC. It is translated as CASSLVDVSGDTF. The full variable domain, rest sourced from reference TRBV7-9 and TRBJ1-2, is DTGVSQNPRHKITKRGQNVTFRCDPISEHNRLYWYRQTLGQGPEFLTYFQNEAQLEKSRLLSDRFSAERPKGSFSTLEIQRTEQGDSAMYLCASSLVDVSGDTFGSGTRLTVV.